Described below is a single T cell receptor (beta chain) sequence and its context. This clonotype has at least ten counts. The antigen it binds to is not known. No much larger clone is present one base from it, and per-base qualities are unavailable. Receptors were amplified or captured by RT-PCR. The sequencer listed for this sample is Illumina HiSeq 2500. TCRdb ran its own pipeline on the public reads, namely fastp trimming at Q25 and MiXCR clone calling, and kept in-frame beta chains. Identical CDR3 proteins give one entry, which carries the most common genes and DNA. This sample comprises more than 150,000 distinct CDR3 sequences, around 9% of them detected only once. The top ten clones comprise about a tenth of the sample. These data are taken from a study of response to subunit inactivated influenza vaccine listed by TCRdb under 2018. The study in broad terms: Deep quantitative profiling of the T cell receptor repertoire was used in the study to follow responses to a trivalent subunit inactivated influenza vaccine.

Trimming removed 1 base from V and 5 bases from J, leaving 12 bases between the germline ends. CDR3 length: 15 amino acids, cysteine to phenylalanine. The kept DNA is CDR3 alone, 45 bases in frame from the first base. Here is what the overall study found, with its caveats: It was suggested by the authors that each seasonal influenza vaccination may recruit only a limited number of new T cells.

Here the sequenced sample was non-naive T cells sorted from PBMCs, taken on the day of vaccination. Reading the label with the study, this specimen's cell subset or site is: memory T cell fraction. The clonotype was recovered from a man in his fifties who received an inactivated influenza vaccine. Donor details come from another sample of the same person, matched by shared clones. The chain uses TRBV12-3 or TRBV12-4 and TRBJ2-1, with TRBD1 as a weak D call on 6 bases. This receptor carries the CDR3 CASSLDWAGDNEQFF. The nucleotide sequence reads as follows: TGTGCCAGCAGTTTAGACTGGGCAGGGGACAATGAGCAGTTCTTC.